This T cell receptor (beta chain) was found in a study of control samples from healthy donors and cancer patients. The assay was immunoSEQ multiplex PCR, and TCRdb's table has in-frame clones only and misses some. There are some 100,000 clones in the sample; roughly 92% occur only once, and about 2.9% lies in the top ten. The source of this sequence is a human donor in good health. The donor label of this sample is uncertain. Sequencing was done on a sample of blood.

The CDR3 sequence: CAISAPGQVNTEAFF. CDR3 DNA sequence: TGTGCCATCAGTGCCCCGGGACAGGTAAACACTGAAGCTTTCTTT. The chain uses TRBV10-3 and TRBJ1-1; 8 bases map to TRBD1. V shed 4 bases and J 2 bases; nucleotides not matched to a gene: 6. The CDR3 is 15 residues long. Germline CDR1 reads ENHRY; CDR2 reads SYGVKD.